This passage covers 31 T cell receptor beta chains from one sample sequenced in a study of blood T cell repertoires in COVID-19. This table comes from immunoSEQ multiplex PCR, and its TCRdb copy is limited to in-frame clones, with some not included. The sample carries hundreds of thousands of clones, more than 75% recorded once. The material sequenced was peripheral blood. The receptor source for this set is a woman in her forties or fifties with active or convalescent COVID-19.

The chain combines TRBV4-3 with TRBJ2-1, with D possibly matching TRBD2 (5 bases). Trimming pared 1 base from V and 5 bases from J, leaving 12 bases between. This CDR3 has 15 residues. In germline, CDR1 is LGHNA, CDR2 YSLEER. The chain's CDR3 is CASSQAFHGNNEQFF. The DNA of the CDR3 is TGCGCCAGCAGCCAAGCATTTCACGGGAACAATGAGCAGTTCTTC.

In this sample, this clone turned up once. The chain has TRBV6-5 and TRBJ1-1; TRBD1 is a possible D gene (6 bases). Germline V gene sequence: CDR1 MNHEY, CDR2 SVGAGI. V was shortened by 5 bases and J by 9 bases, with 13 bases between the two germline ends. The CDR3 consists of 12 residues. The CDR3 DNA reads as TGTGCCAGCAGTCTGCCGGACAGCCAAGCTTTCTTT. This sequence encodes CASSLPDSQAFF.

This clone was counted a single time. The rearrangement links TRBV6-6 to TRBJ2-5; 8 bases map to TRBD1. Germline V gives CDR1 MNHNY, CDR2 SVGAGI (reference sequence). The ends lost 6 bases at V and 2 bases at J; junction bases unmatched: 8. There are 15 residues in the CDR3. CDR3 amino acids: CASSPDRGLQETQYF. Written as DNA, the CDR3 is TGTGCCAGCAGCCCCGACAGGGGTCTTCAAGAGACCCAGTACTTC.

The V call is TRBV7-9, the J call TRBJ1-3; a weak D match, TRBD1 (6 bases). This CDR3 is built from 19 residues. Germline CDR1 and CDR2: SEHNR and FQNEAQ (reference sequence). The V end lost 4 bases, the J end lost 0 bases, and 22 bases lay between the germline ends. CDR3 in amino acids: CASSSNRNPETGSGNTIYF. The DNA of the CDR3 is TGTGCCAGCAGCTCGAACCGTAACCCTGAGACAGGCTCTGGAAACACCATATATTTT. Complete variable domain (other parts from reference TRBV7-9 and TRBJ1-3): DTGVSQNPRHKITKRGQNVTFRCDPISEHNRLYWYRQTLGQGPEFLTYFQNEAQLEKSRLLSDRFSAERPKGSFSTLEIQRTEQGDSAMYLCASSSNRNPETGSGNTIYFGEGSWLTVV.

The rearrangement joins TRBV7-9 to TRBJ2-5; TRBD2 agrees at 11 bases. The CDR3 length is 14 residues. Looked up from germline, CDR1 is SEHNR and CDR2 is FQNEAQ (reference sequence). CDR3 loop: CVGATSGNQETQYF. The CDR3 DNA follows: TGTGTCGGGGCGACTAGCGGGAACCAAGAGACCCAGTACTTC.

Here the CDR3 reads CAISEPTSGRSHTQYF. The CDR3 DNA reads TGTGCCATCAGTGAGCCGACTAGCGGGAGGTCACATACGCAGTATTTT. This chain links TRBV10-3 with TRBJ2-3; 13 bases line up with TRBD2. Per the germline V gene, CDR1 is ENHRY and CDR2 is SYGVKD. The CDR3 totals 16 residues. The J segment lost 7 bases and the V segment lost 2 bases, leaving 6 bases of the junction unmatched.

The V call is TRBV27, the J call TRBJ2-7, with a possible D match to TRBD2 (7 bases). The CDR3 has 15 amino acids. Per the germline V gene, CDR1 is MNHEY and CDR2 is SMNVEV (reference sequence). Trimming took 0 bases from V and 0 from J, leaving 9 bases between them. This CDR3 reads CASSLSAGASYEQYF. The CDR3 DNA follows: TGTGCCAGCAGTTTATCTGCGGGGGCCTCCTACGAGCAGTACTTC.

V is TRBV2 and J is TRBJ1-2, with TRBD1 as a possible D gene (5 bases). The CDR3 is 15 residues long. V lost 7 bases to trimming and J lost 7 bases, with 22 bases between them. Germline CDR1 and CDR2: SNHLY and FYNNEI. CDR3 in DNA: TGTGCCAGCACAGCGGGGGGTCAGGGCAGCGTTGGCTACACCTTC. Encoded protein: CASTAGGQGSVGYTF. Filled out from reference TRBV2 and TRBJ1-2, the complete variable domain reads EPEVTQTPSHQVTQMGQEVILRCVPISNHLYFYWYRQILGQKVEFLVSFYNNEISEKSEIFDDQFSVERPDGSNFTLKIRSTKLEDSAMYFCASTAGGQGSVGYTFGSGTRLTVV.

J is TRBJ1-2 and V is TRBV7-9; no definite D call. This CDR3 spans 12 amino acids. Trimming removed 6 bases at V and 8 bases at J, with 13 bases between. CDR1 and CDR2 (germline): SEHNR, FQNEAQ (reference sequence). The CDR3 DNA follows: TGTGCCAGCAGGTCACCTCCTCGGGGCTACACCTTC. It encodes CASRSPPRGYTF.

The CDR3 reads CASSVTGGPNTEAFF. DNA for the CDR3: TGTGCCAGCAGCGTCACAGGGGGTCCTAACACTGAAGCTTTCTTT. The chain recombines TRBV9 with TRBJ1-1; 8 bases match TRBD1. CDR3 size: 15 residues. Germline lookup yields CDR1 SGDLS and CDR2 YYNGEE. V shed 2 bases and J 2 bases; nucleotides not matched to a gene: 5.

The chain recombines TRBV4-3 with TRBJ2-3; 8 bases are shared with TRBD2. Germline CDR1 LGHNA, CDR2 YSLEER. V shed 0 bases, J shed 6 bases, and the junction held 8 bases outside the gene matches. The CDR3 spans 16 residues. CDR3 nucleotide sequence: TGCGCCAGCAGCCAAGAACTTCAGCGGGGGAGGGATACGCAGTATTTT. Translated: CASSQELQRGRDTQYF.

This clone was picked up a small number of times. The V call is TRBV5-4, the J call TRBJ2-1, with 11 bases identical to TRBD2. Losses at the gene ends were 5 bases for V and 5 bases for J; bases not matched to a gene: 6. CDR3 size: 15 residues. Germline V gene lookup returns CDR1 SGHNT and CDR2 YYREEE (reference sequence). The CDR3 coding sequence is TGTGCCAGCAGTTTCGGGACTAGCGGCAACAATGAGCAGTTCTTC. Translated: CASSFGTSGNNEQFF.

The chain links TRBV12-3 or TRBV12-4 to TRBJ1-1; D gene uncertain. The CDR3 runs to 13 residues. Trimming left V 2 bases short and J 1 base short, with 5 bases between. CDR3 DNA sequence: TGTGCCAGCAGTTTATACGGGAACACTGAAGCTTTCTTT. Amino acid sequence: CASSLYGNTEAFF.

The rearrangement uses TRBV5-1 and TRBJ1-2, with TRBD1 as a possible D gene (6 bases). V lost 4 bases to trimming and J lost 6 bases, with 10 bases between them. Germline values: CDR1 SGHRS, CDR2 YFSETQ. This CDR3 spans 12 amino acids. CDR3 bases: TGCGCCAGCAGCCCAACAGGGAATGGCTACACCTTC. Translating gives CASSPTGNGYTF.

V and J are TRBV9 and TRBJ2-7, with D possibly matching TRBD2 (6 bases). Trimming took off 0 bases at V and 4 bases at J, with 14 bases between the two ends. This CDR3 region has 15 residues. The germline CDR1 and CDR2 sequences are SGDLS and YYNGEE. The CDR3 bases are TGTGCCAGCAGCGTAGGAGAGGAGGCGGGGTACGAGCAGTACTTC. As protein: CASSVGEEAGYEQYF.

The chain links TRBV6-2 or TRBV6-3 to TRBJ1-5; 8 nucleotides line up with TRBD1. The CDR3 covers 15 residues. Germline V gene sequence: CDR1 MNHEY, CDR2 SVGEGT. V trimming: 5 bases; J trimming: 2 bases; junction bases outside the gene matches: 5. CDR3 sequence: CASSKGTGGNQPQHF. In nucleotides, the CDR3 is TGTGCCAGCAGTAAAGGGACAGGAGGCAATCAGCCCCAGCATTTT.

CDR3 region: CASSLGLTSTDTQYF. The CDR3 region has the DNA TGCGCCAGCAGCTTGGGACTCACTAGCACAGATACGCAGTATTTT. The genes are TRBV5-1 and TRBJ2-3; the D is unclear. This CDR3 has 15 residues. The V end was cut by 0 bases, the J end by 0 bases, with 8 bases between. Germline V gene data show CDR1 as SGHRS and CDR2 as YFSETQ.

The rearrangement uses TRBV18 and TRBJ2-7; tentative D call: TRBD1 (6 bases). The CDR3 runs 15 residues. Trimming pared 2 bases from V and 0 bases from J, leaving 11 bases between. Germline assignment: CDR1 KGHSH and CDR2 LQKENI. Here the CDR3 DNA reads TGTGCCAGCTCACCAGTGGAAGGGGGCTCCTACGAGCAGTACTTC. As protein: CASSPVEGGSYEQYF.

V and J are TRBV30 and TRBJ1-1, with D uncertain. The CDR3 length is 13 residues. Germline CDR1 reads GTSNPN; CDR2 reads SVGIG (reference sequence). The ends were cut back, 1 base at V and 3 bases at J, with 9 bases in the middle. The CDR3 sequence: CAWSEIDDTEAFF. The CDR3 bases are TGTGCCTGGAGTGAAATAGATGACACTGAAGCTTTCTTT.

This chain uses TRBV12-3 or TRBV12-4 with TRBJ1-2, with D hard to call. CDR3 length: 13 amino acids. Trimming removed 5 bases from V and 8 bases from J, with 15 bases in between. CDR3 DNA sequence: TGTGCCAGCAGTCAGGCTCCGGGGTTGGGCTACACCTTC. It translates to CASSQAPGLGYTF.

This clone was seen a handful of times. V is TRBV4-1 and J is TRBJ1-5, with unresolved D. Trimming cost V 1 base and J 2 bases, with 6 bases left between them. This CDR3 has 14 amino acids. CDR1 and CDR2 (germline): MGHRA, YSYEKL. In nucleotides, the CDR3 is TGCGCCAGCAGCCAAGTAGAACGCAATCAGCCCCAGCATTTT. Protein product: CASSQVERNQPQHF.

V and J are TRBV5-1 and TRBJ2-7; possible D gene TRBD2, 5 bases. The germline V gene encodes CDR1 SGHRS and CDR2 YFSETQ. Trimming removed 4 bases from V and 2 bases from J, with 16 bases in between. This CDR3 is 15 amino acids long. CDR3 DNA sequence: TGCGCCAGCAGCGTAGAGGGTTGGAGCCCCTACGAGCAGTACTTC. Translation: CASSVEGWSPYEQYF.

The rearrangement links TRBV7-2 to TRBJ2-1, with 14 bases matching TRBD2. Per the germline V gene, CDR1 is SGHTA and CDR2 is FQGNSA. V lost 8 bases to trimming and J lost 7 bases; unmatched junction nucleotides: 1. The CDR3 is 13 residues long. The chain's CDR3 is CASRLAGGNEQFF. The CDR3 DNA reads TGTGCCAGCCGACTAGCGGGGGGGAATGAGCAGTTCTTC.

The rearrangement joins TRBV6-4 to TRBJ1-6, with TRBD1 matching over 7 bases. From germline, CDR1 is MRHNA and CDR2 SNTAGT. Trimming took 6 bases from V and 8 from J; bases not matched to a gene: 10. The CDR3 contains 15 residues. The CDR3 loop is CASSPTGTEHSPLHF. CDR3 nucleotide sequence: TGTGCCAGCAGCCCCACCGGGACAGAACATTCACCCCTCCACTTT.

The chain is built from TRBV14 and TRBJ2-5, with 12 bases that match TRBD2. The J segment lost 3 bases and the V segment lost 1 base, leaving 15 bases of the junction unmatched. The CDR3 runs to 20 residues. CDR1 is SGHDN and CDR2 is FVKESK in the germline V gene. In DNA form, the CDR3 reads TGTGCCAGCAGCCAAGTATCAGGACTAGCGGGATCTCGGTTGGAAGAGACCCAGTACTTC. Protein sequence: CASSQVSGLAGSRLEETQYF.

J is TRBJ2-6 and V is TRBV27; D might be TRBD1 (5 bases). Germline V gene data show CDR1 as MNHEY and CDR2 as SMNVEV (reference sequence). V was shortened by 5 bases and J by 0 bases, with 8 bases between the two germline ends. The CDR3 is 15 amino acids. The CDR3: CASSDSFSGANVLTF. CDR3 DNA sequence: TGTGCCAGCAGTGACAGTTTCTCTGGGGCCAACGTCCTGACTTTC. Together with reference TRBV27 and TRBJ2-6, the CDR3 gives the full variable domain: EAQVTQNPRYLITVTGKKLTVTCSQNMNHEYMSWYRQDPGLGLRQIYYSMNVEVTDKGDVPEGYKVSRKEKRNFPLILESPSPNQTSLYFCASSDSFSGANVLTFGAGSRLTVL.

The CDR3 region is CASSQPGGGLYNEQFF. The CDR3 DNA follows: TGTGCCAGCAGCCAACCGGGCGGGGGCCTCTACAATGAGCAGTTCTTC. The J gene is TRBJ2-1, the V gene TRBV3-1 (or the pseudogene TRBV3-2); TRBD2 might be the D (7 bases). The V gene lost 2 bases and the J gene lost 3 bases, with 14 bases spanning the gap. CDR1 is LGHDT and CDR2 is YNNKEL in the germline V gene (reference sequence). The CDR3 runs 16 residues.

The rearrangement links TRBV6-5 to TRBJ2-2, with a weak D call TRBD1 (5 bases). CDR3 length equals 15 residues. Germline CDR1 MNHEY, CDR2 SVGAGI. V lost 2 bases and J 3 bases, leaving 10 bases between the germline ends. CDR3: CASSYGVGDTGELFF. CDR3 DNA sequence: TGTGCCAGCAGTTACGGGGTAGGGGACACCGGGGAGCTGTTTTTT.

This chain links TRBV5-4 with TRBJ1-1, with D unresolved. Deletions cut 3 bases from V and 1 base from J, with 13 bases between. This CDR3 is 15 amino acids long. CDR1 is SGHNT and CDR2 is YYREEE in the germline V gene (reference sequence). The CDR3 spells CASSSGFRQNTEAFF. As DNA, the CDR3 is TGTGCCAGCAGCTCCGGTTTCCGCCAGAACACTGAAGCTTTCTTT.

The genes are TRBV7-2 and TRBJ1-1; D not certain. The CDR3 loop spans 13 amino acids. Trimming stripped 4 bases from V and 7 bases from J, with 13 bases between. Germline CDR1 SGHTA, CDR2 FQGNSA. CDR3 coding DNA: TGTGCCAGCAGCTCAAAACCTCAGGTTGAAGCTTTCTTT. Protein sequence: CASSSKPQVEAFF.

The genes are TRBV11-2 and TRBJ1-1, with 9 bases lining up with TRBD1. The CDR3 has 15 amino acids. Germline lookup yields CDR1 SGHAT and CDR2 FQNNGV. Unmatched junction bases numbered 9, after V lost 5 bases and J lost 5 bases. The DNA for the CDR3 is TGTGCCAGCAGCGATCGAACCGGGACAGGGACTGAAGCTTTCTTT. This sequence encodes CASSDRTGTGTEAFF.